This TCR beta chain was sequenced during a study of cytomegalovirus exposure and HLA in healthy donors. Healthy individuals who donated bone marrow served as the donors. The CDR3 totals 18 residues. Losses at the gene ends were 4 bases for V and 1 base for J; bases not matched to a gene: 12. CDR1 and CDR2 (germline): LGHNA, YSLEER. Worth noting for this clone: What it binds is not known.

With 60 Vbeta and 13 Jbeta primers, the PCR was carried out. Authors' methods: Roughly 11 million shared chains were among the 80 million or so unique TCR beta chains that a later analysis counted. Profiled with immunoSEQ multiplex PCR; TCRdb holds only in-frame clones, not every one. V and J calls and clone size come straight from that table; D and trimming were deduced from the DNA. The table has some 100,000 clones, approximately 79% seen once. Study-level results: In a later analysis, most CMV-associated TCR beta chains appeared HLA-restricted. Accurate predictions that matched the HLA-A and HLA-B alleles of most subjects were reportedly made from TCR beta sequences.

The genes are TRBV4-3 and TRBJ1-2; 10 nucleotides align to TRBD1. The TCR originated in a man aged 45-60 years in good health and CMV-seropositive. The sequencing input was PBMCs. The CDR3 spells CASSPVPGQGIVNYGYTF. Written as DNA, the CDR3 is TGCGCCAGCAGCCCCGTCCCGGGACAGGGGATAGTTAACTATGGCTACACCTTC.